The present T cell receptor beta chain was sequenced within a study of control samples from healthy donors and cancer patients. Here immunoSEQ multiplex PCR was the method, and the copy in TCRdb shows in-frame clones only, minus some. Among tens of thousands of clones, 80% were seen once, and the ten largest hold about 9.4%. Germline V gene lookup returns CDR1 LNHNV and CDR2 YYDKDF (reference sequence). The CDR3 covers 15 residues. Deletions cut 3 bases from V and 4 bases from J, with 12 bases between. This TCR was sampled from a man aged 70-80 years in good health. Sequencing used blood. The chain employs TRBV15 and TRBJ1-4; unclear D gene. The CDR3 spells CATSSPTPGNEKLFF. In DNA, the CDR3 is TGTGCCACCAGCAGCCCGACACCCGGTAATGAAAAACTGTTTTTT.